A single TCR beta chain is shown here with its context. Its antigen is currently unknown. Profiled with immunoSEQ multiplex PCR; TCRdb holds only in-frame clones, not every one. This table has about 190,000 clones, 85% to 95% appearing once. This entry belongs to a study of T cell responses to AZD1222 COVID-19 vaccine. In the study overall: Analyses pooled second doses at about 4 or about 12 weeks. Whole-study results and caveats: Among the donors, most were white British and more were female, and clonal diversity was possibly underestimated. Unmutated regions of variants are reportedly targeted by nearly half of spike-specific TCRs.

The origin of this receptor is an adult in good health. This sample comprised peripheral blood, obtained on day 0 of AZD1222 vaccination.

The CDR3: CASSAPKPELFF. DNA of the CDR3: TGTGCCAGCAGCGCCCCTAAGCCTGAGCTGTTTTTT. The chain carries TRBV9 and TRBJ2-2; D remains unclear. CDR1 is SGDLS and CDR2 is YYNGEE in the germline V gene. V lost 3 bases and J 11 bases, leaving 11 bases between the germline ends. The CDR3 is made up of 12 amino acids.